This T cell receptor beta chain was sequenced for a study of beta chain features in type 1 diabetes. Study as a whole: On cell yields, gender and age, patients and healthy donors were similar.

The CDR3 runs to 15 residues. Germline V lookup: CDR1 SGDLS, CDR2 YYNGEE. Trimming at V came to 0 bases and at J to 9 bases, leaving 7 bases not matched to a gene. Every isolated RNA sample was fully reverse transcribed, so sequencing captured expressed TCRB transcripts. Assay: immunoSEQ multiplex PCR; the TCRdb copy retains only in-frame clones and omits some. This sample yields around 500,000 clones, of which over 25% are seen a single time; 0.06% to 0.07% belongs to the top ten. The sample consisted of naive CD4+ T cells from blood. This clonotype was sampled from a man younger than 35 in good health. The J gene is TRBJ2-1, the V gene TRBV9; 9 positions match TRBD2. The DNA for the CDR3 is TGTGCCAGCAGCGTAGCGGCTAGCGGGACCGGTGAGCAGTTCTTC. Translated, it gives CASSVAASGTGEQFF.